This T cell receptor (beta chain) was recorded in a study of T cell responses to AZD1222 COVID-19 vaccine (dated by TCRdb to the early 2020s). In the study overall: AZD1222 recipients given second doses at about 4 weeks or at about 12 weeks were pooled, since spike-specific TCR depth and breadth were not found to differ between the two schedules. Trial participants were enrolled by age into subgroups of 18-55, 56-69 and 70-plus years, and around 140, 26 and 57 TCR-sequenced participants, respectively, were included in these subgroups. TCR sequencing was performed for about 240 trial participants, of whom about 200 were given two doses of AZD1222 and around 25 were given two doses of MenACWY control vaccine.

The CDR3 regions of human TCRbeta chains were analyzed by immunosequencing. Concerning the study's data processing: TCRs in the repertoires were matched against a reference library of SARS-CoV-2-specific TCRs that had been generated with the MIRA antigen-specificity platform. Breadth was defined as the fraction of unique TCRs that were SARS-CoV-2-associated. Depth was defined as the fraction of total T cells that were SARS-CoV-2-associated. Using the MIRA data, each spike-specific TCR was assigned both to the spike region to which the TCR was reactive and to a CD4 or CD8 class. Log10-transformed breadth and depth values were compared by one-way ANOVA with Sidak's multiple comparisons tests. TCRdb took this table from immuneACCESS and kept in-frame rearrangements with V and J called. Such tables lack part of the clones; where checked against another copy, unresolved V genes explain under half of the gap, and the rest is unexplained. V, J and clone size are taken as reported in that table, and D and trimming were inferred from the DNA itself. This sample has approximately 130,000 clones in its table, and nearly 95% of those were observed once. The ten largest account for about 0.91% of the sample.

The time point label here, explained by the study, means: baseline before first vaccination. Vaccinee samples were obtained from the UK trials COV001 and COV002, which included a single-blind randomized controlled phase 2/3 trial of AZD1222 (ChAdOx1 nCoV-19) in healthy adults. Trial participant PBMC samples were collected at day 0 and day 28 after the second dose for TCRbeta chain sequencing. Comments on this clone: The target of this receptor is not known. Base qualities are not at hand, and no much larger clone is one base apart.

Broader findings and caveats from the paper: In the small 56-69-year group, the increase in depth fell short of significance, most likely because of low power. Most participants were white British and females outnumbered males, and the authors suggested that clonal diversity may have been underestimated. Reportedly, almost half of the unique spike-specific TCRs recognized epitopes lying outside the regions that are mutated in the B.1.351 and B.1.1.7 variants. After two AZD1222 doses, spike-specific TCR breadth and depth were significantly higher than at day 0 and than in MenACWY recipients. The vaccine-associated CD4 TCRs covered the entire spike protein, and the dominant responses fell in regions 160-218 and 743-854. Because no day 14 peak-response samples were available, repertoires were characterized only after the peak T cell response. Conclusions about previously exposed vaccinees are limited because only five to seven AZD1222 recipients were SARS-CoV-2 seropositive at baseline.

V is pruned by 3 bases and J by 4 bases, leaving 1 base of the junction without a gene match. The germline V gene gives CDR1 as KGHDR and CDR2 as SFDVKD. The CDR3 contains 16 residues, cysteine and phenylalanine counted. The CDR3 DNA has 48 bases and is translated from base 1. Here the sequenced sample was peripheral blood, taken on day 0 of AZD1222 vaccination. The chain was built from TRBV24-1 and TRBJ2-3; TRBD2 aligns with 15 central bases. This sequence originates from an adult in good health. The CDR3 here reads CATSDGLAGGPDTQYF. The DNA sequence is TGTGCCACCAGTGATGGACTAGCGGGGGGGCCAGATACGCAGTATTTT.